The next 25 T cell receptor beta chains were all read from a single sample in a study of technical replicates of blood from a few donors. Assay used: immunoSEQ multiplex PCR; TCRdb lists only in-frame clones, some missing. The sample has approximately 74,000 clones, over 75% seen once; the top ten hold 3.5% to 5%. What was sequenced was PBMCs. The receptor source for this set is a human donor in good health. Some clones in this sample may be carry-over from other donors' samples.

This chain connects TRBV7-9 to TRBJ2-1, with a weak D call TRBD2 (7 bases). The CDR3 consists of 16 residues. The ends were cut back, 2 bases at V and 2 bases at J, with 13 bases in the middle. Germline-derived CDR1 and CDR2 are SEHNR and FQNEAQ (reference sequence). The CDR3 here is CASSLSGGGPYNEQFF. CDR3 nucleotides: TGTGCCAGCAGCTTAAGTGGCGGGGGCCCCTACAATGAGCAGTTCTTC.

The CDR3 sequence is CASSYGTGDTEAFF. The CDR3 region has the DNA TGTGCCAGCAGCTATGGGACAGGAGACACTGAAGCTTTCTTT. The chain uses TRBV7-9 and TRBJ1-1, with 8 bases that match TRBD1. This CDR3 is built from 14 residues. From germline, CDR1 is SEHNR and CDR2 FQNEAQ (reference sequence). The V gene end was trimmed by 4 bases and the J gene end by 3 bases; junction bases not matched to a gene: 4.

The gene calls are TRBV4-3 and TRBJ2-7; D call uncertain. There are 16 residues in the CDR3. V lost 4 bases, J lost 5 bases, and 21 bases lay in between. Germline V CDR1 and CDR2: LGHNA, YSLEER. CDR3 sequence (DNA): TGCGCCAGCAGCCCCGAACCGGCCGGGTATCATAACGAGCAGTACTTC. Its protein product is CASSPEPAGYHNEQYF.

The CDR3 bases are TGCGCCAGCAGCCAAGATGGGTCCCCCGGCGGGGACAATGAGCAGTTCTTC. Its protein product is CASSQDGSPGGDNEQFF. The chain carries TRBV4-1 and TRBJ2-1; possibly TRBD2 for D (6 bases). V was cut by 0 bases and J by 5 bases, with 17 bases left in between. Germline V gene data show CDR1 as MGHRA and CDR2 as YSYEKL. The CDR3 runs to 17 residues.

The chain uses TRBV6-5 and TRBJ1-3; no definite D call. This CDR3 is 15 amino acids long. Trimming pared 4 bases from V and 0 bases from J, leaving 10 bases between. The germline CDR1 and CDR2 sequences are MNHEY and SVGAGI. The CDR3 DNA sequence: TGTGCCAGCAGTTTGGTCGGCGGCTCTGGAAACACCATATATTTT. Residues: CASSLVGGSGNTIYF.

This chain links TRBV4-1 with TRBJ2-7; weak D call: TRBD1 (6 bases). Germline assignment: CDR1 MGHRA and CDR2 YSYEKL. Trimming shortened V by 0 bases and J by 1 base, and 13 bases separated the two germline ends. This CDR3 has 16 amino acids. This chain's CDR3 is CASSQDEGVGSYEQYF. CDR3 DNA sequence: TGCGCCAGCAGCCAAGATGAGGGGGTTGGATCCTACGAGCAGTACTTC.

The CDR3 loop reads CAISGLAGGGETQYF. CDR3 DNA sequence: TGTGCCATCAGTGGCCTAGCGGGGGGAGGAGAGACCCAGTACTTC. J is TRBJ2-5 and V is TRBV10-3; 11 bases are shared with TRBD2. Germline values: CDR1 ENHRY, CDR2 SYGVKD. The V gene end was trimmed by 4 bases and the J gene end by 4 bases; junction bases not matched to a gene: 5. The CDR3 length is 15 residues.

The genes are TRBV14 and TRBJ2-7; D may be TRBD2 (7 bases). The germline V and J ends were trimmed by 4 bases and 5 bases, with 12 bases remaining between them. Germline CDR1 is SGHDN and CDR2 is FVKESK. The CDR3 has 13 residues. CDR3: CASSPRGAHEQYF. CDR3 nucleotides: TGTGCCAGCAGCCCCCGGGGGGCGCACGAGCAGTACTTC.

This clone is a singleton in its sample. This chain connects TRBV6-5 to TRBJ1-2; perhaps TRBD1 as D (6 bases). Germline V gene sequence: CDR1 MNHEY, CDR2 SVGAGI. V was clipped by 0 bases and J by 2 bases, with 10 bases between them. The CDR3 runs to 15 residues. The CDR3 is CASSYSFGQNYGYTF. Written as DNA, the CDR3 is TGTGCCAGCAGTTACTCCTTCGGACAGAACTATGGCTACACCTTC.

J is TRBJ1-2 and V is TRBV9, with a tentative D call TRBD1 (5 bases). This CDR3 is 16 amino acids long. Germline V gene data show CDR1 as SGDLS and CDR2 as YYNGEE. The V and J ends lost 0 bases and 0 bases respectively, with 12 bases between them. The CDR3 is CASSVEGASSNYGYTF. CDR3 nucleotide sequence: TGTGCCAGCAGCGTAGAAGGGGCGAGTTCTAACTATGGCTACACCTTC.

V gene TRBV9 combines with J gene TRBJ1-1; TRBD1 agrees at 7 bases. The length of the CDR3 is 13 residues. J gave up 7 bases and V 3 bases, and 6 bases lay outside the gene matches. The V gene's germline CDR1 is SGDLS and CDR2 YYNGEE. The DNA for the CDR3 is TGTGCCAGCAGCGCCCCCAGGACAGGTGAAGCTTTCTTT. The encoded protein is CASSAPRTGEAFF.

This chain uses TRBV9 with TRBJ2-1; perhaps TRBD2 as D (6 bases). This CDR3 contains 13 residues. V shed 4 bases and J shed 6 bases, with 11 bases lying between them. In germline, CDR1 is SGDLS, CDR2 YYNGEE. The CDR3 reads CASSPTSSNEQFF. The CDR3 nucleotides read TGTGCCAGCAGCCCAACTAGCTCCAATGAGCAGTTCTTC.

J is TRBJ2-5 and V is TRBV9; TRBD2 agrees at 12 bases. V was pared by 3 bases and J by 4 bases, with 4 bases of the junction left unmatched. Germline loops: CDR1 SGDLS, CDR2 YYNGEE. This CDR3 contains 15 residues. CDR3 amino acids: CASSARLAGVETQYF. The CDR3, as DNA: TGTGCCAGCAGCGCCAGACTAGCGGGAGTAGAGACCCAGTACTTC.

This clone is a singleton in its sample. The genes are TRBV14 and TRBJ2-2; 7 bases are a match to TRBD2. V shed 6 bases and J 5 bases; nucleotides not matched to a gene: 6. CDR1 is SGHDN and CDR2 is FVKESK in the germline V gene. The CDR3 sequence is 14 residues long. The CDR3 DNA is TGTGCCAGCAGAACGGGGGGAACAACCGGGGAGCTGTTTTTT. The encoded protein is CASRTGGTTGELFF. The entire variable domain, with the rest obtained from reference TRBV14 and TRBJ2-2, is as follows: EAGVTQFPSHSVIEKGQTVTLRCDPISGHDNLYWYRRVMGKEIKFLLHFVKESKQDESGMPNNRFLAERTGGTYSTLKVQPAELEDSGVYFCASRTGGTTGELFFGEGSRLTVL.

The V gene is TRBV7-9, the J gene TRBJ1-2; maybe TRBD1 (5 bases). Germline CDR1 is SEHNR and CDR2 is FQNEAQ (reference sequence). The CDR3 extends over 15 amino acids. V lost 0 bases and J 4 bases, leaving 12 bases between the germline ends. The CDR3 is CASSLALARVYGYTF. CDR3 bases: TGTGCCAGCAGCTTAGCGCTGGCCAGGGTCTATGGCTACACCTTC.

V gene TRBV7-2 combines with J gene TRBJ1-5; a possible D gene is TRBD1 (5 bases). The CDR3 loop spans 13 amino acids. V dropped 8 bases and J dropped 3 bases, with 11 bases sitting between them. Germline V gene sequence: CDR1 SGHTA, CDR2 FQGNSA. The CDR3 DNA reads as TGTGCCAGCGCACGGGGGGTCAATCAGCCCCAGCATTTT. This sequence encodes CASARGVNQPQHF.

The V gene is TRBV19, the J gene TRBJ2-7, with TRBD1 as a possible D gene (5 bases). The V and J ends lost 6 bases and 5 bases respectively, with 20 bases between them. The CDR3 runs to 15 residues. Germline V gives CDR1 LNHDA, CDR2 SQIVND (reference sequence). CDR3 DNA sequence: TGTGCCAGTAGCCCCTGGGGCACCCCAGACCACGAGCAGTACTTC. It is translated as CASSPWGTPDHEQYF.

V usage is TRBV6-6 and J usage is TRBJ2-1; D unresolved. Deletions cut 2 bases from V and 1 base from J, with 9 bases between. This CDR3 spans 15 amino acids. Per germline, CDR1 MNHNY and CDR2 SVGAGI (reference sequence). CDR3 in DNA: TGTGCCAGCAGTTACGCGACACTTTCCTACAATGAGCAGTTCTTC. Residues: CASSYATLSYNEQFF.

The chain joins TRBV6-5 to TRBJ1-5, with 7 positions matching TRBD1. The V gene's germline CDR1 is MNHEY and CDR2 SVGAGI. Losses at the gene ends were 6 bases for V and 3 bases for J; bases not matched to a gene: 5. The CDR3 sequence is 14 residues long. Here the CDR3 DNA reads TGTGCCAGCAGGGGGACAGTTCCCAATCAGCCCCAGCATTTT. Protein product: CASRGTVPNQPQHF.

CDR3 DNA sequence: TGTGCCAGCAGTACCCACGGGACAGGGTCCTACGAGCAGTACTTC. Its translation is CASSTHGTGSYEQYF. This chain joins TRBV6-5 and TRBJ2-7; TRBD1 matches 9 bases. Germline V CDR1 and CDR2: MNHEY, SVGAGI. The CDR3 runs to 15 residues. Trimming removed 5 bases from V and 1 base from J; junction bases left unmatched: 6.

The CDR3 spells CASSWTGGNQPQHF. As DNA, the CDR3 is TGTGCCAGCTCATGGACAGGGGGCAATCAGCCCCAGCATTTT. The V call is TRBV18, the J call TRBJ1-5, with 9 positions matching TRBD1. V shed 5 bases and J 2 bases; nucleotides not matched to a gene: 1. This CDR3 is built from 14 residues. Per germline, CDR1 KGHSH and CDR2 LQKENI.

The rearrangement joins TRBV5-4 to TRBJ2-7; 12 positions match TRBD2. This CDR3 spans 20 amino acids. Trimming at V came to 0 bases and at J to 4 bases, leaving 17 bases not matched to a gene. Germline V gives CDR1 SGHNT, CDR2 YYREEE (reference sequence). The CDR3 reads CASSLGRLGASGGAGYEQYF. CDR3 nucleotide sequence: TGTGCCAGCAGCTTGGGACGACTCGGGGCTAGCGGGGGGGCCGGGTACGAGCAGTACTTC.

The chain recombines TRBV30 with TRBJ1-2, with D perhaps TRBD1 (5 bases). V lost 4 bases to trimming and J lost 4 bases, with 13 bases between them. The germline gives CDR1 GTSNPN, CDR2 SVGIG (reference sequence). There are 13 residues in the CDR3. In DNA, the CDR3 is TGTGCCTGGATCCAAATGGGGGGCTATGGCTACACCTTC. This encodes CAWIQMGGYGYTF.

This chain uses TRBV6-6 with TRBJ2-1; weak D call: TRBD2 (6 bases). Germline-derived CDR1 and CDR2 are MNHNY and SVGAGI (reference sequence). The CDR3 extends over 15 amino acids. Between the trimmed V and J ends, which lost 6 bases and 1 base, there was a span of 13 bases. This CDR3 is CASRTGGSSYNEQFF. CDR3 DNA sequence: TGTGCCAGCAGAACTGGGGGGAGTTCCTACAATGAGCAGTTCTTC.

The chain employs TRBV7-8 and TRBJ2-3, with D perhaps matching TRBD2 (5 bases). Trimming removed 3 bases from V and 6 bases from J, with 19 bases in between. The CDR3 loop spans 16 amino acids. The V gene's germline CDR1 is SGHVS and CDR2 FQNEAQ. The CDR3 nucleotides read TGTGCCAGCAGCTTCAACGAGCGGAATCGAGGGGATACGCAGTATTTT. This encodes CASSFNERNRGDTQYF. The variable domain in full, completed from reference TRBV7-8 and TRBJ2-3, reads GAGVSQSPRYKVAKRGQDVALRCDPISGHVSLFWYQQALGQGPEFLTYFQNEAQLDKSGLPSDRFFAERPEGSVSTLKIQRTQQEDSAVYLCASSFNERNRGDTQYFGPGTRLTVL.